This T cell receptor (beta chain) was identified in a study of cytotoxic CD8 clonotypes in ibrutinib-treated CLL. Study-wide context: Response samples were taken after a median of approximately 12 months on treatment, range 6 to 36.

General observations from the study: An increase in clonality occurred at ibrutinib response, followed by a return toward baseline at progression.

On this clone: The target antigen is unknown. The same CDR3 also results from other DNA sequences found in this sample.

The V gene's germline CDR1 is SEHNR and CDR2 FQNEAQ (reference sequence). CDR3 length: 12 amino acids. The germline V and J ends were trimmed by 4 bases and 7 bases, with 8 bases remaining between them. Sequencing used immunoSEQ multiplex PCR; TCRdb keeps in-frame clones, though not all of them. The data show approximately 84,000 clones, roughly 77% seen once. Sample: PBMCs, taken after 12 months of ibrutinib treatment. This sequence joins TRBV7-9 and TRBJ2-1; possible D gene TRBD1, 6 bases. This TCR was recovered from a human donor with chronic lymphocytic leukemia. The CDR3 protein is CASSSQGNEQFF. CDR3 bases: TGTGCCAGCAGCTCCCAGGGGAATGAGCAGTTCTTC.